This T cell receptor (beta chain) appears in the sequencing data of a study of T cell repertoires in cytomegalovirus infection. Using its own MiXCR run on the reads, TCRdb lists one record per CDR3 protein. The table has about 500,000 distinct CDR3 sequences, 30% to 35% seen once. After removal of 3 bases from V and 6 bases from J, the junction contained 7 bases not matched to a gene. In germline, CDR1 is SGDLS, CDR2 YYNGEE. The CDR3 length is 14 residues. Study results and limitations: HLA-C-restricted, CMV-specific TCR beta clonotypes were dominant ex vivo. The study identified carriers of CMV plus the relevant HLA from cumulative public TCR beta family frequency.

A few counts support this clonotype. Its antigen remains unidentified. V is TRBV9 and J is TRBJ1-2, with 8 positions matching TRBD1. The sequence was collected from a human donor in good health (CMV status not recorded). Some clones in this sample may be carry-over from other donors' samples. Sample: cultured PBMCs, taken from culture after CMV antigen stimulation. The CDR3 DNA is TGTGCCAGCAGCGGAGGCCCGGACAGGGATGGCTACACCTTC. Its translation: CASSGGPDRDGYTF.